The T cell receptor beta chain under discussion was sequenced for a study of T cell repertoires in cytomegalovirus infection (dated by TCRdb to about 2019). Regarding the complete study: Recently identified HLA-C-restricted CMV epitopes, whose presentation resists viral immunomodulation, were targeted by peptide stimulations together with well-studied HLA-B-restricted epitopes. Because public TCR beta signatures pointed to carriage of CMV infection together with the matching HLA type, the HLA type of each donor mattered for the analysis. Points the paper makes about the study in general: In both this cohort and an independent cohort of some 370 donors, the cumulative frequency of public TCR beta family members distinguished carriers of CMV infection plus the relevant HLA type. In the ex vivo response, HLA-C-restricted CMV-specific TCR beta clonotypes were dominant, and in two of eight donors the single most frequent clonotype came from this HLA-C-restricted group.

The sample's treatment or condition, from its label and the paper: in vitro stimulation with specific CMV peptide epitopes to enrich CMV-specific T cells. Turning to this clonotype: Its antigen remains undetermined. Per-base quality was not reported, and no clone a single base away is much larger than it.

The data were produced on an Illumina HiSeq 1500. TCRdb handled the public reads itself, with Q25 trimming in fastp and clone calling in MiXCR, and kept productive beta chains. CDR3 protein sequences are deduplicated, and each keeps its most common genes and DNA. The sample includes 700,000 to 900,000 distinct CDR3 sequences, with just under 30% observed a single time. Of the sample, around 13% falls within the top ten clones. This specimen consisted of cultured CD8+ T cells from PBMCs, obtained from culture after CMV antigen stimulation. This TCR was sampled from a human donor in good health (CMV status not recorded). Some clones in this sample may be carry-over from other donors' samples.

In nucleotide form, the sequence is TGTGCCACCGGTGGAACCTACAATGAGCAGTTCTTC. It translates as CATGGTYNEQFF. The rearrangement joined TRBV6-5 to TRBJ2-1; no D gene can be assigned with confidence. Taken from the germline V gene, the CDR1 and CDR2 loops are MNHEY and SVGAGI. The V end loses 10 bases and the J end loses 2 bases, and a stretch of 9 bases separates them. Its CDR3 holds 12 amino acids, cysteine through phenylalanine. The kept DNA is CDR3 alone, 36 bases in frame from the first base.